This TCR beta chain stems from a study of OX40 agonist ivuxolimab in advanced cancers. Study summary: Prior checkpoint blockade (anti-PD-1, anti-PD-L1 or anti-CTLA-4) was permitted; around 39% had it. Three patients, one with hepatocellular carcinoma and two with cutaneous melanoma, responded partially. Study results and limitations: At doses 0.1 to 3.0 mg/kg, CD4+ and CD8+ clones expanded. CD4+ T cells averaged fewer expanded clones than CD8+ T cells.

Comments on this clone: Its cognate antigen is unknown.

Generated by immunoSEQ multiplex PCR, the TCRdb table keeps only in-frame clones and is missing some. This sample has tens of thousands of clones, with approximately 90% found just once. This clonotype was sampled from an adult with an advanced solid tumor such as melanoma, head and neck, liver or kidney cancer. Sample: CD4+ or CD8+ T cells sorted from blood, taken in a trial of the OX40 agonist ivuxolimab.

The CDR3 DNA follows: TGTGCCAGCAGCAAAGGAGGTTGGGGGGGTAGGTTGGCGAACATTCAGTACTTC. Protein product: CASSKGGWGGRLANIQYF. This sequence joins TRBV11-1 and TRBJ2-4, with TRBD2 matching 7 bases. V was clipped by 5 bases and J by 7 bases; unmatched bases: 20. Germline V CDR1 and CDR2: SGHAT, FQDESV (reference sequence). There are 18 residues in the CDR3.